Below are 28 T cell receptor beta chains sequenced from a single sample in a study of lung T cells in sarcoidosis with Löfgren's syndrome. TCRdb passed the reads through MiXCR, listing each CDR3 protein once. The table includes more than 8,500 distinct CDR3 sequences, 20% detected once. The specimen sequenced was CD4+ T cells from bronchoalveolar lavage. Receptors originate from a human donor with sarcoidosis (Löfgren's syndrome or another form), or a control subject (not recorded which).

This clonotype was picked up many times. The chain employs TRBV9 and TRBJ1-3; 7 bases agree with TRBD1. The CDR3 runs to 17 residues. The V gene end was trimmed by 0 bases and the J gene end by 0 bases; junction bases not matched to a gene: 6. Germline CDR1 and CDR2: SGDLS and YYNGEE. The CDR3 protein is CASSVASGQSSGNTIYF. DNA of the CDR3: TGTGCCAGCAGCGTAGCCTCGGGACAGAGCTCTGGAAACACCATATATTTT.

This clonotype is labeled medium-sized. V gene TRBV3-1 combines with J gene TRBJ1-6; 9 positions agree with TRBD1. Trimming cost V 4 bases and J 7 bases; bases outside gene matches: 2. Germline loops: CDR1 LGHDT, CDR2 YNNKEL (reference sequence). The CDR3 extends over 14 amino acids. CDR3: CASSPGTGNSPLHF. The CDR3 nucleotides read TGTGCCAGCAGCCCCGGGACAGGGAATTCACCCCTCCACTTT.

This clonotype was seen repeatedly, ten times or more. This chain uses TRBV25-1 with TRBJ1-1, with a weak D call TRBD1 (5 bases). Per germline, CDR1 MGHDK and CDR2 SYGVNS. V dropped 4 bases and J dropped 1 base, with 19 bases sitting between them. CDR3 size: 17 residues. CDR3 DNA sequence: TGTGCCAGCAGTGTATCCTACGCGGGACGGGAGAACACTGAAGCTTTCTTT. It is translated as CASSVSYAGRENTEAFF.

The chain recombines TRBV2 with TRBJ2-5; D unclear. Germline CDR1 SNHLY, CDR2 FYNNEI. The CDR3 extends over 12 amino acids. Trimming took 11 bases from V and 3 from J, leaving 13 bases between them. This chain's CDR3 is CAGNSREETQYF. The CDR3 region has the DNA TGTGCCGGCAATTCACGAGAAGAGACCCAGTACTTC.

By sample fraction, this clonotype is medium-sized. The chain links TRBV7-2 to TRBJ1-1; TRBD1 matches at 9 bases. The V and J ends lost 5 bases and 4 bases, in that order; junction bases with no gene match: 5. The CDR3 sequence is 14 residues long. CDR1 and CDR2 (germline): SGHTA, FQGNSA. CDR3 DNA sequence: TGTGCCAGCAGCGGACAGGGGCCTGGCACTGAAGCTTTCTTT. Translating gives CASSGQGPGTEAFF.

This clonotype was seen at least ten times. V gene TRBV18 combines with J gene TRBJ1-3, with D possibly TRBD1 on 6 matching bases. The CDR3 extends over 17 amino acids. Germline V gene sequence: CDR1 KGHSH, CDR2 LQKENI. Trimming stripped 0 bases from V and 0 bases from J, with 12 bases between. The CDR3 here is CASSPPVRGDSGNTIYF. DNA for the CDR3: TGTGCCAGCTCACCACCGGTCAGGGGAGACTCTGGAAACACCATATATTTT.

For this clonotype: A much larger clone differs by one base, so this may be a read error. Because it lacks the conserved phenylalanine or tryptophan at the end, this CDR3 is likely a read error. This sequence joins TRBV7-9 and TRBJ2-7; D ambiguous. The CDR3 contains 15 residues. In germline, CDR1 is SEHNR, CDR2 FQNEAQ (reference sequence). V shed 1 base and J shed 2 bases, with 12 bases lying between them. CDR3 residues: CASSLERKPPYEQYL. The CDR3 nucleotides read TGTGCCAGCAGCTTAGAGAGAAAGCCTCCCTACGAGCAGTACCTC.

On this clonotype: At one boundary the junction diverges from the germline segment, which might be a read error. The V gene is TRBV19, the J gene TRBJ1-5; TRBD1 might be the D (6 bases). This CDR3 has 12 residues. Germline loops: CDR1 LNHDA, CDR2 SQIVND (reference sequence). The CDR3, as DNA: TGTGCAAGTAGTATACAGGGTCAGCCCCAGCATTTT. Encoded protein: CASSIQGQPQHF.

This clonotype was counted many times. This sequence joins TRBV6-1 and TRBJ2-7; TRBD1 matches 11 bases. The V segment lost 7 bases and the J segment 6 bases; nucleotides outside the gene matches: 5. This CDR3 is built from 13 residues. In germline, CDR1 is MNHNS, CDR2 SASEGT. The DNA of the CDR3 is TGTGCCAGCATGGGACAGGGGGTTTCCGAGCAGTACTTC. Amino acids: CASMGQGVSEQYF.

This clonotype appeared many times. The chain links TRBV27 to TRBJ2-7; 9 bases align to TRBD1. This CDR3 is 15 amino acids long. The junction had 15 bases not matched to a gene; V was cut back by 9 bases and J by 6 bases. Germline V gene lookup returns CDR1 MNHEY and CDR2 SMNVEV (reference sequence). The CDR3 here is CASSINTGGLGEQYF. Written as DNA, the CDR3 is TGTGCCAGTTCAATAAACACAGGGGGCTTAGGCGAGCAGTACTTC.

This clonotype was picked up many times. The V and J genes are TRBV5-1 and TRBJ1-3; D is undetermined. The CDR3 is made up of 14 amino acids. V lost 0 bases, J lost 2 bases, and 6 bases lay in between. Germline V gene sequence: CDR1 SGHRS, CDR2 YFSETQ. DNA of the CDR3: TGCGCCAGCAGCTTGGACAGCACTGGAAACACCATATATTTT. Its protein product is CASSLDSTGNTIYF.

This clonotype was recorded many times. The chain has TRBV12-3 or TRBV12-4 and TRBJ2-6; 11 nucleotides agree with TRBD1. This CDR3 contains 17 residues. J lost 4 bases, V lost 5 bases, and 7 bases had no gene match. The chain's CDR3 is CASSPDRGRVGANVLTF. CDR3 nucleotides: TGTGCCAGCAGTCCGGACAGGGGGCGTGTGGGGGCCAACGTCCTGACTTTC.

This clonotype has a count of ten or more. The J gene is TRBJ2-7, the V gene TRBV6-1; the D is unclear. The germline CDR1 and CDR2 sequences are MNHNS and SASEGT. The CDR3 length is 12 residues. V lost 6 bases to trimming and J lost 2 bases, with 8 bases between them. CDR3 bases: TGTGCCAGCAGCGGCAGACCCTACGAGCAGTACTTC. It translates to CASSGRPYEQYF.

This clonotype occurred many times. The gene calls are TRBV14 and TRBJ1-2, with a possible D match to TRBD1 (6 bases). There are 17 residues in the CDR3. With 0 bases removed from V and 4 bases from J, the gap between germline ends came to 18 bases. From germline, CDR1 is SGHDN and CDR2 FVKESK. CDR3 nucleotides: TGTGCCAGCAGCCAAGAATTATTCGGGGGCGGAAGCTATGGCTACACCTTC. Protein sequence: CASSQELFGGGSYGYTF. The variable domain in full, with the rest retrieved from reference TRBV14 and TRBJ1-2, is EAGVTQFPSHSVIEKGQTVTLRCDPISGHDNLYWYRRVMGKEIKFLLHFVKESKQDESGMPNNRFLAERTGGTYSTLKVQPAELEDSGVYFCASSQELFGGGSYGYTFGSGTRLTVV.

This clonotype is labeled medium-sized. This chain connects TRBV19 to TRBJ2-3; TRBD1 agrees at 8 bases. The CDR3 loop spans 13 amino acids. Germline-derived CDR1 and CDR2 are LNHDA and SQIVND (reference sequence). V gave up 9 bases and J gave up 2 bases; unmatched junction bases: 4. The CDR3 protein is CASGQGFTDTQYF. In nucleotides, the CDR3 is TGTGCCAGCGGACAGGGCTTCACAGATACGCAGTATTTT.

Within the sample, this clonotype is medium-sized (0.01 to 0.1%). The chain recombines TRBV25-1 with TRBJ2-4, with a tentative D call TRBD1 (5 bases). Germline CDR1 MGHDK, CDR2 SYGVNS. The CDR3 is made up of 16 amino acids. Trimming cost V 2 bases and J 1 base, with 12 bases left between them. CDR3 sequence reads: CASSETGGRAKNIQYF. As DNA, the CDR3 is TGTGCCAGCAGTGAAACAGGTGGTCGCGCCAAAAACATTCAGTACTTC.

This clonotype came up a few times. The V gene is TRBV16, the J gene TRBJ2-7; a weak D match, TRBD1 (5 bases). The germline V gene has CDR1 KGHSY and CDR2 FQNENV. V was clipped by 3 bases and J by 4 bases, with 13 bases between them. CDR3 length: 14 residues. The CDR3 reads CASSHFRAVYEQYF. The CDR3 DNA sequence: TGTGCCAGCAGCCACTTCAGGGCGGTTTACGAGCAGTACTTC.

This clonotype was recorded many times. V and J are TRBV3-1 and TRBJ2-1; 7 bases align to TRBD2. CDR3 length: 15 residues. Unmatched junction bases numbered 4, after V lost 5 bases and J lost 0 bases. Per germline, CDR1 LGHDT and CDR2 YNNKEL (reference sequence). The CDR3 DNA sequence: TGTGCCAGCAGCTTCACTAGCGACTCCTACAATGAGCAGTTCTTC. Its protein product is CASSFTSDSYNEQFF.

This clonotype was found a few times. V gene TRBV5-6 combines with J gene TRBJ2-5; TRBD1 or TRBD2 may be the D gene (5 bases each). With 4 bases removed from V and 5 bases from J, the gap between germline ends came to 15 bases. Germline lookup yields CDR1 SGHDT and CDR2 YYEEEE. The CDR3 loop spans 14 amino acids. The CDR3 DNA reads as TGTGCCAGCAGCCAGGGACCAATACTGGAGACCCAGTACTTC. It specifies CASSQGPILETQYF. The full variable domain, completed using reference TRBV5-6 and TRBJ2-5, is DAGVTQSPTHLIKTRGQQVTLRCSPKSGHDTVSWYQQALGQGPQFIFQYYEEEERQRGNFPDRFSGHQFPNYSSELNVNALLLGDSALYLCASSQGPILETQYFGPGTRLLVL.

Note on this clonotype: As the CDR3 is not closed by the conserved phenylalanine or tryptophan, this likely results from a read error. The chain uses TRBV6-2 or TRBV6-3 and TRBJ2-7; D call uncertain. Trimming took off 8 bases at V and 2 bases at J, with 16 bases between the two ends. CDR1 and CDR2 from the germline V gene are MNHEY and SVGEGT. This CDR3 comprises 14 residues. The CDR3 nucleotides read TGTGCCAGCGAAGTGGGGTTAGACGCCTACGAGCAGTACTCC. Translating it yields CASEVGLDAYEQYS.

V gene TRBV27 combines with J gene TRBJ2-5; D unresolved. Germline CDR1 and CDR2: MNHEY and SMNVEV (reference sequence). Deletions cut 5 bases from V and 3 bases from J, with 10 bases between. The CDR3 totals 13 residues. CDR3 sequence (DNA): TGTGCCAGCAGTCCCACAGAGAAAGAGACCCAGTACTTC. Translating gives CASSPTEKETQYF.

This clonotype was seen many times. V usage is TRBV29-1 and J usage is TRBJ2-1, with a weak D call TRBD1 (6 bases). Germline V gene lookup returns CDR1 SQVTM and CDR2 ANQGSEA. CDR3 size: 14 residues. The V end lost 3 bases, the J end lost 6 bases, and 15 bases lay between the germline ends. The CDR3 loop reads CSVDITGHGNEQFF. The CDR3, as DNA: TGCAGCGTTGATATAACAGGGCATGGCAATGAGCAGTTCTTC.

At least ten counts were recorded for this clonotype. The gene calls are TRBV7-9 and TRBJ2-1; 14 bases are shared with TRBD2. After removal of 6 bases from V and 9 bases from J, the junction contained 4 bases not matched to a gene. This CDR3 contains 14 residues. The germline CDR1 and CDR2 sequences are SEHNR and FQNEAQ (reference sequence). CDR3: CASRGLAGAAEQFF. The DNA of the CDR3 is TGTGCCAGCAGGGGACTAGCGGGAGCAGCTGAGCAGTTCTTC.

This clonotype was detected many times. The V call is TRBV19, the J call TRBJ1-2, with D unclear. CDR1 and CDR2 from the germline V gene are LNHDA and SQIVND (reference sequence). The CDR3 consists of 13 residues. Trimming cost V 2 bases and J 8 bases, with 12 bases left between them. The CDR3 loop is CASSIRIGAGYTF. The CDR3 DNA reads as TGTGCCAGTAGTATACGTATCGGCGCCGGCTACACCTTC.

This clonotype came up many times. CDR3 loop: CASSTGQGRGYEQYF. The CDR3, as DNA: TGTGCCAGCTCAACTGGACAGGGGAGAGGATACGAGCAGTACTTC. This chain uses TRBV18 with TRBJ2-7; 9 bases line up with TRBD1. CDR1 is KGHSH and CDR2 is LQKENI in the germline V gene. The J segment lost 4 bases and the V segment lost 5 bases, leaving 9 bases of the junction unmatched. This CDR3 spans 15 amino acids. Based on the CDR3 plus reference TRBV18 and TRBJ2-7, the full variable domain is NAGVMQNPRHLVRRRGQEARLRCSPMKGHSHVYWYRQLPEEGLKFMVYLQKENIIDESGMPKERFSAEFPKEGPSILRIQQVVRGDSAAYFCASSTGQGRGYEQYFGPGTRLTVT.

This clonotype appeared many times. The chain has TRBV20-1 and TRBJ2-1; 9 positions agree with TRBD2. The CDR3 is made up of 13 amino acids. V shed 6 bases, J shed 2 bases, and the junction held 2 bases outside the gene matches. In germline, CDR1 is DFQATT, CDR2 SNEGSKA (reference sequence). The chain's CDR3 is CSAREGPYNEQFF. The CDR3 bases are TGCAGTGCGCGGGAGGGCCCCTACAATGAGCAGTTCTTC.

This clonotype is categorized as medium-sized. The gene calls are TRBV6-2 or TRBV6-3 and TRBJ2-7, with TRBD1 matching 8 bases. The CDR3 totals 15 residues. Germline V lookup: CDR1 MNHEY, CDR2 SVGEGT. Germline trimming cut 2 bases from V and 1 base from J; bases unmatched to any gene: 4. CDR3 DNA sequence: TGTGCCAGCAGTTACGACAGGGGCCTTTCCTACGAGCAGTACTTC. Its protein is CASSYDRGLSYEQYF.

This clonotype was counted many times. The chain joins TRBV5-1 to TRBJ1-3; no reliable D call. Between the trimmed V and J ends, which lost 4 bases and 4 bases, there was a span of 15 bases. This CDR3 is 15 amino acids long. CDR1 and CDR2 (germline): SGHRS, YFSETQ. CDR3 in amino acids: CASSPAGGYGNTIYF. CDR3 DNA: TGCGCCAGCAGCCCGGCAGGAGGGTACGGAAACACCATATATTTT.